This is a list of T cell receptor beta chains from one sample in a study of cytomegalovirus exposure and HLA in healthy donors. TCRdb keeps only in-frame clones here, not all; method: immunoSEQ multiplex PCR. Among about 120,000 clones listed, about 84% were seen once. The sample comprised PBMCs. These receptor sequences come from a young woman in good health and CMV-seronegative. CDR3s leave out the opening cysteine and the closing phenylalanine or tryptophan. Each record gives: V gene, J gene, CDR3 length, CDR3 protein.

TRBV5-1	TRBJ2-5	14	ASSLAVGGGQETQY
TRBV4-2	TRBJ2-1	16	ASSQLEGPGGAENEQF
TRBV28	TRBJ2-4	12	ASSNRGLGNIQY
TRBV18	TRBJ1-1	13	ASSPGTGMNTEAF
TRBV7-7	TRBJ2-1	11	ASSFDFYNEQF
TRBV9	TRBJ2-7	15	ASSVEAGGLLSYEQY
TRBV6-6	TRBJ2-5	13	ASYTSGGPRETQY
TRBV11-2	TRBJ2-5	11	ASSRGTQETQY
TRBV7-2	TRBJ2-3	12	ASRMTGGTDTQY
TRBV12-5	TRBJ2-7	17	ASGNFPNLAGVHSYEQY
TRBV7-3	TRBJ2-3	10	ASSSQGDTQY
TRBV7-2	TRBJ2-7	12	ASSLGTSLYEQY
TRBV7-2	TRBJ2-1	14	ASSLDGQGFYNEQF
TRBV5-1	TRBJ2-2	12	ASSLGGGSGELF
TRBV5-1	TRBJ2-3	13	ASSPFSKNTDTQY
TRBV30	TRBJ2-5	13	AWSVLAGGAETQY
TRBV7-2	TRBJ2-3	12	ASSLGGLQSTQY
TRBV5-6	TRBJ1-3	13	ASSLTGISGNTIY
TRBV18	TRBJ2-1	12	ASQQTAGIDEQF
TRBV6-4	TRBJ1-5	13	ASSDAGPANQPQH
TRBV29-1	TRBJ2-3	12	SVDGTGPPDTQY
TRBV9	TRBJ2-7	11	ASSVSRNSEQY
TRBV9	TRBJ1-2	13	ASSPPGAGSYGYT
TRBV6-5	TRBJ2-5	13	ASSPLAGAAETQY
TRBV4-3	TRBJ1-2	16	ASSQGRQGGPINYGYT
TRBV11-3	TRBJ1-3	13	ASSPRRDFGNTIY
TRBV7-9	TRBJ2-7	12	ASSLEGRAYEQY
TRBV19	TRBJ2-5	15	ASSPRRLAGGLETQY
TRBV5-1	TRBJ2-7	14	ASSYGLAGGSYEQY
TRBV11-2	TRBJ2-3	14	ASSLGLAGRTDTQY
TRBV9	TRBJ1-1	16	ASSAPAGTGLRNTEAF
TRBV5-3	TRBJ1-1	13	ARSSLTGGNTEAF
TRBV7-2	TRBJ2-2	14	ASSSRLAENTGELF
TRBV6-1	TRBJ1-4	13	ASSELRGTNEKLF
TRBV7-9	TRBJ1-2	11	ASSPSGGHGYT
TRBV19	TRBJ2-1	13	ASSTTGTTGYEQF
TRBV7-2	TRBJ2-7	11	ASKPRGTEEQY
TRBV5-1	TRBJ2-7	14	ASSFLAGGLSYEQY
TRBV4-2	TRBJ2-2	14	ASSQTGSTGAGELF
TRBV14	TRBJ2-7	13	ASSQDGTYLYEQY
TRBV27	TRBJ1-1	11	ASSPRGPDEAF
TRBV5-8	TRBJ1-1	12	ASSLQAMNTEAF
TRBV5-1	TRBJ1-2	12	ASGQDPANYGYT
TRBV2	TRBJ1-1	9	ASGLAAEAF